The following is a TCR beta chain sequence with its context. Its cognate antigen is unknown. A J-beta primer mix and a sample-barcoded 5' primer were used in a second PCR of roughly 6 to 12 cycles. TCRdb ran MiXCR on the 5' RACE reads and lists one entry per CDR3 protein. Found here are fewer than 1.5 million distinct CDR3 sequences, around 39% of them singletons; the top ten hold 7.9%. V lost 4 bases to trimming and J lost 0 bases; unmatched junction nucleotides: 4. CDR1 and CDR2 from the germline V gene are SQVTM and ANQGSEA. The CDR3 is made up of 15 amino acids. The data are from a study of blood T cells in healthy people across ages. Study outcomes and limitations: Naive T cell percentage by flow cytometry tracked strongly with beta diversity.

The origin of this receptor is a woman in her late teens or twenties in good health. The chain combines TRBV29-1 with TRBJ2-1; 9 bases agree with TRBD2. Sequencing was carried out using blood. The CDR3 region has the DNA TGCAGCGTTGGACTAGCGGTAAGCTCCTACAATGAGCAGTTCTTC. Translation gives CSVGLAVSSYNEQFF.